This T cell receptor (beta chain) appears in the sequencing data of a study of blood T cell repertoires in COVID-19 (dated by TCRdb to 2018 to 2020). Study-level background: Samples covering the acute and convalescent phases of COVID-19 were provided by collaborators in the United States, Italy and Spain. Samples came from the ongoing ImmuneRACE study (first 160 participants) plus 1,254 subjects from 6 global collaborators. Subjects who had been exposed to COVID-19, were actively infected with it, or had recovered from it provided the deeply sampled blood TCRbeta repertoires that made up the dataset. The repertoires were made available in a free public database intended to serve as a resource for research on the immune response to SARS-CoV-2. The material from the prospective study consisted of cDNA or gDNA derived from T cells, B-cell-depleted T cells, or PBMCs. Sample metadata almost always included a de-identified subject ID, COVID-19 status, age in years and sex. Where available, HLA class I and class II types were taken from metadata supplied by the sample provider and were not determined by assay-based typing. Overall results and qualifications from the work: The quantity of clinical and demographic metadata differed by source and by participant and was supplied without curation.

The table lists this clone with a few counts. Its antigen is unknown. No base quality information exists; no much larger clone differs at one position. One collaborating source in Seattle enrolled patients during active infection and followed them longitudinally through the course of disease. The collaborating institutions used their own protocols to collect whole blood in K2EDTA tubes. For TCRbeta analysis, collaborators shipped samples in one of three forms: frozen whole blood, isolated PBMCs, or DNA extracted from either of those sample types. TCRbeta CDR3 regions were amplified from genomic DNA using the immunoSEQ Assay, a bias-controlled multiplex PCR. The original methods were these. The number of nucleated cells in each sample was estimated by amplification of reference gene primers within the assay. Sequence reads were collapsed and filtered to measure the absolute abundance of every unique TCRbeta CDR3 rearrangement. For each sample, productive Simpson clonality was calculated by taking the square root of Simpson's diversity index across productive rearrangements. TCRdb obtained this table from immuneACCESS and retained in-frame rearrangements with V and J assigned. These tables miss some clones; where compared with another copy, unresolved V genes account for less than half of the shortfall, and the remainder is unexplained. V and J calls plus clone size are reproduced from that table; the DNA served to infer D and trimming. The sample yields approximately 350,000 clones; more than 70% were counted once. The top ten constitute 5.5% to 7.5% of the sample.

From the germline V gene, CDR1 is LGHNA and CDR2 is YSLEER. The CDR3, from cysteine to phenylalanine, totals 14 residues. The CDR3 DNA has 42 bases and is translated from base 1. V has 4 bases trimmed and J has 6 bases trimmed; junction bases matching no gene number 6. The receptor comes from a woman in her sixties or seventies with COVID-19, enrolled during active disease. The specimen was peripheral blood. The chain couples TRBV4-3 to TRBJ1-2; 9 bases in the junction line up with TRBD1. The CDR3 reads as follows: CASSLATGGDGYTF. The DNA sequence follows: TGCGCCAGCAGCCTAGCTACAGGGGGCGATGGCTACACCTTC.